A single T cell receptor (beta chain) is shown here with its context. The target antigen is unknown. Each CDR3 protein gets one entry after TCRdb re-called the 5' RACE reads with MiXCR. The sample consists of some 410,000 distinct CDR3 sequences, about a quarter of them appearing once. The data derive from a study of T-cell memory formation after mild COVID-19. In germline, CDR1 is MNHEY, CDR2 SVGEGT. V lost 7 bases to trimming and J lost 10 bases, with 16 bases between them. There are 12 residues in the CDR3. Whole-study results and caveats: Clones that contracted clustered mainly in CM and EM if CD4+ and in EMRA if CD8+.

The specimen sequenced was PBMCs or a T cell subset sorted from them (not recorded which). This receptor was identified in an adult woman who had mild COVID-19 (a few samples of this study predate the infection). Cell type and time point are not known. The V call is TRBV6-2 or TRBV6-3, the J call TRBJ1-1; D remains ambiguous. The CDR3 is CASTSKENGAFF. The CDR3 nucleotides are TGTGCCAGCACCTCTAAAGAGAACGGAGCTTTCTTT.